This T cell receptor beta chain was found in a study of T cells expressing NK-cell markers. Study results and caveats: Topping the CD3+CD56-NKG2C+ fraction as well were these clonotypes, in a few donors.

To note about this clonotype: Its specificity is unknown.

Germline-derived CDR1 and CDR2 are MNHEY and SMNVEV (reference sequence). This CDR3 has 14 residues. 5'RACE template switching built TCR beta cDNA with unique molecular identifiers. After re-calling the 5' RACE reads, TCRdb lists one entry per CDR3 protein, DNA absent. This sample's table has 350,000 to 400,000 distinct CDR3 sequences. This chain connects TRBV27 to TRBJ1-2; the TRBD1 assignment by TCRdb is unverifiable without DNA. This sequence originates from a woman in her 50s in good health. The sample comprised blood T cells: a sorted CD56 or NKG2C T cell subset, CD4+ or CD8+ T cells, or bulk PBMC T cells (not recorded which). CDR3 amino acids: CASSVWPGNYGYTF.